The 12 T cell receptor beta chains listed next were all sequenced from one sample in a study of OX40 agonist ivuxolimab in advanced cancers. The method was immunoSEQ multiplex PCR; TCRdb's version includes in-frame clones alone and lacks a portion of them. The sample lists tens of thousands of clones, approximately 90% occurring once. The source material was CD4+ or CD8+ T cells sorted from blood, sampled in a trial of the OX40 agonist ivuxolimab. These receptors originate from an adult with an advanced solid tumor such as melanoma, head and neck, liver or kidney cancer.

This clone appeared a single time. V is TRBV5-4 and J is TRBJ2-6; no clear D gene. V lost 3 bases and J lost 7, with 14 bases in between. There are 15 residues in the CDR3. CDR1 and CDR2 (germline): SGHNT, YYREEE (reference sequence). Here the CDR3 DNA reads TGTGCCAGCAGCTCTCCGACGGCTCGCGCCAACGTCCTGACTTTC. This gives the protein CASSSPTARANVLTF. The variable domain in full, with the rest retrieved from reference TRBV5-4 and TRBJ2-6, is ETGVTQSPTHLIKTRGQQVTLRCSSQSGHNTVSWYQQALGQGPQFIFQYYREEENGRGNFPPRFSGLQFPNYSSELNVNALELDDSALYLCASSSPTARANVLTFGAGSRLTVL.

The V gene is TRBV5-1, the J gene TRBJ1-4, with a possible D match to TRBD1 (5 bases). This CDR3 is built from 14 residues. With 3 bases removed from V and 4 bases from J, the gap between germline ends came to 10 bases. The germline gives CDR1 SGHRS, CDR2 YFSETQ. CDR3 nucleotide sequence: TGCGCCAGCAGCTCCAGGGTCGATAATGAAAAACTGTTTTTT. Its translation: CASSSRVDNEKLFF.

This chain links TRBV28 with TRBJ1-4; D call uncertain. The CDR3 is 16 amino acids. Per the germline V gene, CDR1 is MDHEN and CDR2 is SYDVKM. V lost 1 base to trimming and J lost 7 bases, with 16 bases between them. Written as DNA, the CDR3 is TGTGCCAGCAGTTTATTGGCAGGCATCGAAGGTGAAAAACTGTTTTTT. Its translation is CASSLLAGIEGEKLFF.

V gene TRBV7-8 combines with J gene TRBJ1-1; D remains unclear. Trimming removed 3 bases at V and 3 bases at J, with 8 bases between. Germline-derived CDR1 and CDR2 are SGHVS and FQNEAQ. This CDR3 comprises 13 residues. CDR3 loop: CASSLLWDTEAFF. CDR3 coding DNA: TGTGCCAGCAGCTTGCTCTGGGACACTGAAGCTTTCTTT.

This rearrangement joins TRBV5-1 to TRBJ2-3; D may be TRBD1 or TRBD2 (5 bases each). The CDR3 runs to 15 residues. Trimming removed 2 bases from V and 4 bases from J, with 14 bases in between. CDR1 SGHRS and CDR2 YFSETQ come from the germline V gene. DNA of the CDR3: TGCGCCAGCAGCTTTACTGGGACGGCGGCAGATACGCAGTATTTT. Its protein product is CASSFTGTAADTQYF. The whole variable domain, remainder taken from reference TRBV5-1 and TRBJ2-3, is KAGVTQTPRYLIKTRGQQVTLSCSPISGHRSVSWYQQTPGQGLQFLFEYFSETQRNKGNFPGRFSGRQFSNSRSEMNVSTLELGDSALYLCASSFTGTAADTQYFGPGTRLTVL.

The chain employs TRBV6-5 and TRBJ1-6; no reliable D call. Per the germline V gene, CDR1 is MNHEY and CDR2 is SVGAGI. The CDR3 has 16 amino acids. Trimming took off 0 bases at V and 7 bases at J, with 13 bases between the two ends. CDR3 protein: CASSYSSGRPNSPLHF. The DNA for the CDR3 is TGTGCCAGCAGTTACTCGTCGGGCCGTCCCAATTCACCCCTCCACTTT.

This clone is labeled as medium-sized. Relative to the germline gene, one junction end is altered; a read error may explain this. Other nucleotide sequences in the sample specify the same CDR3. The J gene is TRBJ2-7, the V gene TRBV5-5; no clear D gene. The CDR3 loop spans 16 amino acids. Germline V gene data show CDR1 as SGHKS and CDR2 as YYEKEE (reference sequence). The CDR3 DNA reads TGCGCCAGCAGCCAAGAATCGGCCCTCGAACGGTCTGAGCAGTACTTC. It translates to CASSQESALERSEQYF.

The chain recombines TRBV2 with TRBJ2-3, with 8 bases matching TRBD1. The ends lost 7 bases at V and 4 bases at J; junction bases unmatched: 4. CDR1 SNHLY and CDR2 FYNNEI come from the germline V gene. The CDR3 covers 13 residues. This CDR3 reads CASNSGGPDTQYF. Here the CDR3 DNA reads TGTGCCAGCAATTCAGGGGGCCCAGATACGCAGTATTTT. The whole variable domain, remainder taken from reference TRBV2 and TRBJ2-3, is EPEVTQTPSHQVTQMGQEVILRCVPISNHLYFYWYRQILGQKVEFLVSFYNNEISEKSEIFDDQFSVERPDGSNFTLKIRSTKLEDSAMYFCASNSGGPDTQYFGPGTRLTVL.

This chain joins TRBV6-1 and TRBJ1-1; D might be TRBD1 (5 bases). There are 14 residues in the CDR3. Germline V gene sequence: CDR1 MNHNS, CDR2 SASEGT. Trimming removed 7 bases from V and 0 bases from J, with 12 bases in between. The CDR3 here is CASTDRGVNTEAFF. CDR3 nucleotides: TGTGCCAGCACCGATCGGGGGGTGAACACTGAAGCTTTCTTT.

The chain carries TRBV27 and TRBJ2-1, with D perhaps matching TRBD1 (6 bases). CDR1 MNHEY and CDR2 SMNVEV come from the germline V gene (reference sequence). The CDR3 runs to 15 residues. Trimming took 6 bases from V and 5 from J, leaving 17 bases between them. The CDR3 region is CASSEQGLLNNEQFF. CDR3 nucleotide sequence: TGTGCCAGCAGCGAACAGGGATTACTAAACAATGAGCAGTTCTTC.

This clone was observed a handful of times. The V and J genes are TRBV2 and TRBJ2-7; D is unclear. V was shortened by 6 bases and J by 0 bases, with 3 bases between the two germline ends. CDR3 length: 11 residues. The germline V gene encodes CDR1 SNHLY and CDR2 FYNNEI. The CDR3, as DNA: TGTGCCAGCAGAAGCTCCTACGAGCAGTACTTC. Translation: CASRSSYEQYF.

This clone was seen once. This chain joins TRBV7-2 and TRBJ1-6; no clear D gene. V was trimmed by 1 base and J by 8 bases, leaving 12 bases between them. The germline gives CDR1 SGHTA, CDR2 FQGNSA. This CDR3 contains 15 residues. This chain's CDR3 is CASSLEGSTDSPLHF. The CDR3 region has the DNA TGTGCCAGCAGCTTAGAGGGCTCGACGGATTCACCCCTCCACTTT.